This TCR beta chain was identified in a study of blood T cells in healthy people across ages. Trimming stripped 1 base from V and 0 bases from J, with 25 bases between. This CDR3 contains 22 residues. Germline V gene sequence: CDR1 MDHEN, CDR2 SYDVKM. With a J-beta primer mix and a sample-barcoded 5' primer, a second PCR ran about 7 to 12 cycles. TCRdb called the 5' RACE reads again in MiXCR, with one record for every CDR3 protein. The sample lists about 1 million distinct CDR3 sequences, 40% to 55% seen once, with 18% in the top ten. Per-sample PBMC isolation yielded at least 6.5 million cells. Input material: blood. The J gene is TRBJ2-6, the V gene TRBV28, with TRBD1 as a possible D gene (8 bases). This clonotype originated in a woman aged 55-69 years in good health. The CDR3 spells CASSLSTGQGGGIGSGANVLTF. CDR3 in DNA: TGTGCCAGCAGTTTATCTACCGGACAGGGAGGGGGAATAGGCTCTGGGGCCAACGTCCTGACTTTC.